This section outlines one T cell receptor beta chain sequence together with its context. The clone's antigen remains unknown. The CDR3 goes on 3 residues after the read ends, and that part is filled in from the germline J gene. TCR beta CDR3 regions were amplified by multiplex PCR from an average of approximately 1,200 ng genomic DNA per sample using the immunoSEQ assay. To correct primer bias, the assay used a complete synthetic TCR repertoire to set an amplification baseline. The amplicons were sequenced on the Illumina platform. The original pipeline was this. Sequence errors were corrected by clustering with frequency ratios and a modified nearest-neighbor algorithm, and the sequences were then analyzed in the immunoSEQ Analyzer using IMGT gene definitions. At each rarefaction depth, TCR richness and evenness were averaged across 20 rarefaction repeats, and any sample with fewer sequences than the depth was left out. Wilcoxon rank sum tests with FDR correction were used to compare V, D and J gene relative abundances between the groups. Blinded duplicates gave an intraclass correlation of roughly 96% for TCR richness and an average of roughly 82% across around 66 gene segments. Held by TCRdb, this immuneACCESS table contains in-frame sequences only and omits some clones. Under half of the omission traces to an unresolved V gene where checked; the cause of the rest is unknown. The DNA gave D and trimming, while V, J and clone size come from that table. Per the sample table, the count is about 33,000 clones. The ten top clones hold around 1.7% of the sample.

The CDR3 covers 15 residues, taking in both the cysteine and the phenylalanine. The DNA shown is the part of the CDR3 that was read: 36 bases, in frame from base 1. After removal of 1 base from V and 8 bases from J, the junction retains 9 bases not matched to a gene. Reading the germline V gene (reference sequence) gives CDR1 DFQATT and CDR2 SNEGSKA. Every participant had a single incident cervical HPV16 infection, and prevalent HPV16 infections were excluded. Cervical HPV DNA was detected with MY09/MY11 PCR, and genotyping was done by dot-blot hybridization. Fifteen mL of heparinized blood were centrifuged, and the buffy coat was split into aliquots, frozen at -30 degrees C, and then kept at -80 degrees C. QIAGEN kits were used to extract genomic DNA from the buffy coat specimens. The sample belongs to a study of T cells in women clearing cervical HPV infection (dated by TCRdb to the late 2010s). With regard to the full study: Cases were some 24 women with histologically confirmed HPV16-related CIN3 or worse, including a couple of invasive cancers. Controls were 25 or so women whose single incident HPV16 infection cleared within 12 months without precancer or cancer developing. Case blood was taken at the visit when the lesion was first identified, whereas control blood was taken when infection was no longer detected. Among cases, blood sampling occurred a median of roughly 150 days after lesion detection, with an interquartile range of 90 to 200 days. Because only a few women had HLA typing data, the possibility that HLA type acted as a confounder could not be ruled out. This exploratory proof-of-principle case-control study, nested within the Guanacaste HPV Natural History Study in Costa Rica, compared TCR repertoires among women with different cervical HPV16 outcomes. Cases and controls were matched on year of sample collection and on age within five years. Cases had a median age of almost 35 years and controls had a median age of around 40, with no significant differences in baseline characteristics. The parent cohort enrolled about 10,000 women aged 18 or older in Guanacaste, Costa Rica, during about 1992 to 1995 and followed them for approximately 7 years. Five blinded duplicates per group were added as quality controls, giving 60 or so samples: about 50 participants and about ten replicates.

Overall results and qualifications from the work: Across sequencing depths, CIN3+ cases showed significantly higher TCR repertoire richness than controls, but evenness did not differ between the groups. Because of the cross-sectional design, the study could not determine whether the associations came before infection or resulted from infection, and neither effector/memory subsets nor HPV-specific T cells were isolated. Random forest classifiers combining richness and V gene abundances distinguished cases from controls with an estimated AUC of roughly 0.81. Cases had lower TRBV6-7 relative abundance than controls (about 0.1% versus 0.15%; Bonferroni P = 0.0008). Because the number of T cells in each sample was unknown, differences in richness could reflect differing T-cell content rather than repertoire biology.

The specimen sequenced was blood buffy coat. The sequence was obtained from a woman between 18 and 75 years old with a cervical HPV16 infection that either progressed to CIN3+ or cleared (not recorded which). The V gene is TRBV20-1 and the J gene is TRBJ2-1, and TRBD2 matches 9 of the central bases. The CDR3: CSARGGPSGDYEQFF. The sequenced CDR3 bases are TGCAGTGCTAGAGGGGGTCCTAGCGGGGATTATGAG.